Below are 20 T cell receptor beta chains sequenced from a single sample in a study of T cells expressing NK-cell markers. Using the 5' RACE reads, TCRdb records one entry per CDR3 protein without DNA. Here the sample table reports about 170,000 distinct CDR3 sequences. The sample was blood T cells: a sorted CD56 or NKG2C T cell subset, CD4+ or CD8+ T cells, or bulk PBMC T cells (not recorded which). The receptors stem from a man between 18 and 69 years old in good health.

The genes are TRBV7-2 and TRBJ2-7. The CDR3 loop spans 14 amino acids. Looked up from germline, CDR1 is SGHTA and CDR2 is FQGNSA. The CDR3 is CASSLVDPPYEQYF.

The gene calls are TRBV14 and TRBJ2-7. CDR1 SGHDN and CDR2 FVKESK come from the germline V gene. This CDR3 comprises 13 residues. CDR3 loop: CASSDESSYEQYF.

V gene TRBV11-2 combines with J gene TRBJ2-4; the TRBD1 assignment by TCRdb is unverifiable without DNA. The germline CDR1 and CDR2 sequences are SGHAT and FQNNGV. The CDR3 has 17 residues. The CDR3 sequence: CASSFTGGESSKNIQYF.

The V gene is TRBV3-1, the J gene TRBJ2-5; TCRdb selects TRBD1, and the lack of DNA leaves this call unchecked. The CDR3 has 14 residues. Germline CDR1 LGHDT, CDR2 YNNKEL (reference sequence). CDR3 region: CASSQGGGWETQYF.

The gene calls are TRBV12-3 or TRBV12-4 and TRBJ2-1; TCRdb names TRBD1, which stays unverified in the absence of DNA. This CDR3 is built from 15 residues. The CDR3: CASTPLRDIYNEQFF.

The chain links TRBV10-1 to TRBJ1-1; TCRdb reports TRBD1, a call that lacks DNA to check it against. The CDR3 extends over 15 amino acids. Germline CDR1 is WNHNN and CDR2 is SYGVQD (reference sequence). CDR3: CASRAGQGTNTEAFF.

The rearrangement joins TRBV6-5 to TRBJ1-1. Germline-derived CDR1 and CDR2 are MNHEY and SVGAGI. The CDR3 is 14 amino acids. The CDR3 region is CASSYSGRTGRAFF.

The J gene is TRBJ1-1, the V gene TRBV6-5. The CDR3 runs 13 residues. The germline V gene has CDR1 MNHEY and CDR2 SVGAGI. The CDR3 region is CASITPRRTEAFF.

The V gene is TRBV9, the J gene TRBJ1-2. The CDR3 length is 14 residues. Per the germline V gene, CDR1 is SGDLS and CDR2 is YYNGEE. CDR3 residues: CASSSGTAADGYTF.

V and J are TRBV18 and TRBJ2-5; TCRdb proposes TRBD1, but this gene call is untestable without DNA. CDR1 is KGHSH and CDR2 is LQKENI in the germline V gene. There are 14 residues in the CDR3. CDR3 protein: CASSPGQTQETQYF. The whole variable domain, remainder taken from reference TRBV18 and TRBJ2-5, is NAGVMQNPRHLVRRRGQEARLRCSPMKGHSHVYWYRQLPEEGLKFMVYLQKENIIDESGMPKERFSAEFPKEGPSILRIQQVVRGDSAAYFCASSPGQTQETQYFGPGTRLLVL.

CDR3 loop: CASSQLWGGPYEQYF. V and J are TRBV4-1 and TRBJ2-7. This CDR3 comprises 15 residues. Per germline, CDR1 MGHRA and CDR2 YSYEKL.

The chain couples TRBV3-1 to TRBJ2-1; TCRdb names TRBD1, which stays unverified in the absence of DNA. The CDR3 length is 16 residues. Germline loops: CDR1 LGHDT, CDR2 YNNKEL (reference sequence). The CDR3 sequence is CASSQDGRGNYNEQFF.

The V call is TRBV2, the J call TRBJ1-1. Germline CDR1 and CDR2: SNHLY and FYNNEI. This CDR3 spans 15 amino acids. CDR3 residues: CASSSFSAMNTEAFF.

This chain connects TRBV12-3 or TRBV12-4 to TRBJ2-1; TCRdb names TRBD1, which stays unverified in the absence of DNA. The CDR3 contains 15 residues. The CDR3 here is CASTQGGEVYNEQFF.

The V gene is TRBV19, the J gene TRBJ1-1. The germline CDR1 and CDR2 sequences are LNHDA and SQIVND (reference sequence). CDR3 length equals 13 residues. This CDR3 reads CASSNSLGTEAFF.

The chain has TRBV7-8 and TRBJ1-6; lacking DNA, the TRBD1 call made by TCRdb goes unchecked. CDR1 and CDR2 (germline): SGHVS, FQNEAQ. This CDR3 has 15 residues. The CDR3 loop reads CASSSLTGDPSPLHF.

This rearrangement joins TRBV7-8 to TRBJ2-7; TCRdb's assignment of TRBD2 cannot be checked, as there is no DNA. CDR3 length equals 18 residues. Germline CDR1 reads SGHVS; CDR2 reads FQNEAQ. CDR3: CASSLSQLAGGLRAEQYF.

The chain is built from TRBV7-9 and TRBJ2-7; there is no DNA to check the TCRdb D call of TRBD1. Germline V gene sequence: CDR1 SEHNR, CDR2 FQNEAQ (reference sequence). This CDR3 contains 15 residues. This CDR3 reads CASSSHWQPPYEQYF.

The chain combines TRBV6-1 with TRBJ1-3; there is no DNA to check the TCRdb D call of TRBD1. Per the germline V gene, CDR1 is MNHNS and CDR2 is SASEGT. There are 14 residues in the CDR3. The CDR3 loop reads CASTTGISGNTIYF.

This sequence joins TRBV2 and TRBJ2-2. Germline loops: CDR1 SNHLY, CDR2 FYNNEI. CDR3 size: 16 residues. CDR3 region: CASSGYRGGENGELFF. The entire variable domain, with the rest obtained from reference TRBV2 and TRBJ2-2, is as follows: EPEVTQTPSHQVTQMGQEVILRCVPISNHLYFYWYRQILGQKVEFLVSFYNNEISEKSEIFDDQFSVERPDGSNFTLKIRSTKLEDSAMYFCASSGYRGGENGELFFGEGSRLTVL.